This passage covers 25 T cell receptor beta chains from one sample sequenced in a study of T cells in Graves' hyperthyroidism and ophthalmopathy. TCR beta CDR3 regions were amplified from RNA transcripts. Initially, a first-round RT-PCR of the TCR CDR3 employed the HTBI primer set. TCRdb recomputed calls from the multiplex PCR reads with MiXCR, one row per CDR3 protein. The sample holds 650,000 to 750,000 distinct CDR3 sequences, about 14% seen once. Sequencing was performed on blood. These receptors all come from a young woman with Graves' hyperthyroidism.

This clonotype came up a few times. Sequence at one end of the junction differs from germline and may be a read error. V is TRBV9 and J is TRBJ2-7; TRBD1 aligns across 8 bases. The CDR3 runs to 15 residues. Germline CDR1 SGDLS, CDR2 YYNGEE. The DNA for the CDR3 is TGTGCCGGCAGCACCGCCGGGACAGGAGGCTACGAGCAGTACTTC. Its translation: CAGSTAGTGGYEQYF.

This clonotype came up many times. The V gene is TRBV11-3, the J gene TRBJ2-5; 8 positions agree with TRBD2. CDR1 and CDR2 (germline): SGHNT, YENEEA. J gave up 3 bases and V 5 bases, and 8 bases lay outside the gene matches. The CDR3 is made up of 15 amino acids. The chain's CDR3 is CASSPGGKLEETQYF. CDR3 bases: TGTGCCAGCAGCCCGGGAGGGAAACTGGAAGAGACCCAGTACTTC.

This clonotype has a count of ten or more. The chain links TRBV6-1 to TRBJ1-5; TRBD1 is a possible D gene (6 bases). The V end was cut by 5 bases, the J end by 0 bases, with 17 bases between. Germline CDR1 reads MNHNS; CDR2 reads SASEGT. The CDR3 is 17 amino acids. Written as DNA, the CDR3 is TGTGCCAGCAGTACAGGGAAGGAATATTATAGCAATCAGCCCCAGCATTTT. It yields the protein CASSTGKEYYSNQPQHF.

This clonotype was observed at least ten times. The chain recombines TRBV28 with TRBJ2-1; possibly TRBD2 for D (6 bases). Per germline, CDR1 MDHEN and CDR2 SYDVKM. Trimming left V 6 bases short and J 8 bases short, with 23 bases between. The CDR3 is 16 amino acids. The CDR3 DNA follows: TGTGCCAGCAGCCCCGCAGATTCGGCTAGCGCAGATGAGCAGTTCTTC. It codes for CASSPADSASADEQFF.

There are many counts of this clonotype. The chain recombines TRBV27 with TRBJ2-7; 8 bases fit TRBD1. The V segment lost 4 bases and the J segment 4 bases; nucleotides outside the gene matches: 9. This CDR3 region has 15 residues. Germline CDR1 is MNHEY and CDR2 is SMNVEV (reference sequence). DNA for the CDR3: TGTGCCAGCAGTTCCATCGGGACAGGTGATTACGAGCAGTACTTC. Its translation is CASSSIGTGDYEQYF.

This clonotype occurred many times. This sequence joins TRBV27 and TRBJ2-4; 8 bases are a match to TRBD2. CDR1 is MNHEY and CDR2 is SMNVEV in the germline V gene (reference sequence). V lost 2 bases and J lost 6; bases outside the gene matches: 6. The CDR3 covers 15 residues. Written as DNA, the CDR3 is TGTGCCAGCAGTTTAACGGGAGGGCCGTTAAACATTCAGTACTTC. It yields the protein CASSLTGGPLNIQYF.

The V call is TRBV7-8, the J call TRBJ1-5; the match to TRBD1 covers 7 bases. Germline trimming cut 5 bases from V and 6 bases from J; bases unmatched to any gene: 10. CDR1 SGHVS and CDR2 FQNEAQ come from the germline V gene. This CDR3 is 15 amino acids long. This CDR3 is CASSQPGQRGQPQHF. The CDR3, as DNA: TGTGCCAGCAGCCAACCGGGACAGAGGGGTCAGCCCCAGCATTTT.

This clonotype has only one observation. The chain is built from TRBV24-1 and TRBJ2-5, with unresolved D. The V gene's germline CDR1 is KGHDR and CDR2 SFDVKD. This CDR3 is built from 13 residues. The germline V and J ends were trimmed by 3 bases and 3 bases, with 7 bases remaining between them. This CDR3 reads CATSDTDKETQYF. The CDR3 nucleotides read TGTGCCACCAGTGATACAGATAAAGAGACCCAGTACTTC.

This chain links TRBV4-1 with TRBJ2-7, with D possibly being TRBD2 (6 bases). The CDR3 contains 13 residues. Per germline, CDR1 MGHRA and CDR2 YSYEKL. V shed 0 bases and J shed 4 bases, with 7 bases lying between them. CDR3 bases: TGCGCCAGCAGCCAAGAGGCGGGGTACGAGCAGTACTTC. This translates into CASSQEAGYEQYF.

This clonotype was observed many times. This chain's CDR3 is CASSQGIRTQTVEQFF. In DNA, the CDR3 is TGTGCCAGCAGCCAAGGAATAAGGACCCAGACGGTTGAGCAGTTCTTC. The chain combines TRBV14 with TRBJ2-1; D gene unclear. Looked up from germline, CDR1 is SGHDN and CDR2 is FVKESK. The CDR3 runs 16 residues. The V gene lost 1 base and the J gene lost 9 bases, with 19 bases spanning the gap.

The chain is built from TRBV2 and TRBJ1-3, with D uncertain. The CDR3 length is 15 residues. Germline V gene data show CDR1 as SNHLY and CDR2 as FYNNEI. V lost 4 bases and J lost 4, with 14 bases in between. Here the CDR3 reads CASSVESGAGNTIYF. The CDR3 coding sequence is TGTGCCAGCAGTGTAGAATCGGGTGCGGGAAACACCATATATTTT.

The gene calls are TRBV19 and TRBJ2-7, with D unclear. CDR1 is LNHDA and CDR2 is SQIVND in the germline V gene (reference sequence). There are 12 residues in the CDR3. The germline V and J ends were trimmed by 2 bases and 5 bases, with 7 bases remaining between them. The CDR3 DNA reads TGTGCCAGTAGTATATCTGGGAACGAGCAGTACTTC. It translates to CASSISGNEQYF.

In regard to this clonotype: This may be a read error, as it is one base from a much larger clone. The CDR3 ends on some other residue instead of the conserved phenylalanine or tryptophan, so this is likely a read error. This chain connects TRBV10-3 to TRBJ2-7; 10 bases map to TRBD1. The length of the CDR3 is 14 residues. The V segment lost 8 bases and the J segment 1 base; nucleotides outside the gene matches: 5. Per germline, CDR1 ENHRY and CDR2 SYGVKD. The DNA for the CDR3 is TGTGCCATCGGACCGGGACAGGGGTCCTACGAGCAGTACCTC. Translated: CAIGPGQGSYEQYL.

This clonotype was observed a handful of times. The chain carries TRBV15 and TRBJ1-1, with 10 bases lining up with TRBD1. This CDR3 contains 15 residues. Trimming removed 1 base from V and 3 bases from J; junction bases left unmatched: 2. Germline V gene sequence: CDR1 LNHNV, CDR2 YYDKDF (reference sequence). The CDR3 reads CATSRGDRGDTEAFF. The CDR3 bases are TGTGCCACCAGCAGAGGGGACAGGGGAGACACTGAAGCTTTCTTT.

This clonotype came up many times. The V gene is TRBV4-2, the J gene TRBJ2-7, with 11 bases matching TRBD2. V dropped 0 bases and J dropped 1; count of bases not matched to a gene: 2. Germline CDR1 and CDR2: LGHNA and YNFKEQ. The CDR3 spans 16 residues. The DNA for the CDR3 is TGTGCCAGCAGCCAAGATGGGACTAGCGGTTCCTACGAGCAGTACTTC. Protein sequence: CASSQDGTSGSYEQYF.

The gene calls are TRBV28 and TRBJ2-3; 9 bases match TRBD1. The germline V gene has CDR1 MDHEN and CDR2 SYDVKM. CDR3 size: 17 residues. V was pared by 5 bases and J by 2 bases, with 11 bases of the junction left unmatched. This CDR3 reads CASSLGTGTGITDTQYF. The CDR3 DNA reads TGTGCCAGCAGTCTTGGCACCGGGACAGGGATCACAGATACGCAGTATTTT.

This sequence joins TRBV30 and TRBJ2-7, with 11 bases aligning to TRBD1. J gave up 6 bases and V 3 bases, and 1 base lay outside the gene matches. The CDR3 totals 12 residues. Looked up from germline, CDR1 is GTSNPN and CDR2 is SVGIG (reference sequence). The DNA of the CDR3 is TGTGCCTGGAGCGGGACAGGGGGCGAGCAGTACTTC. Its translation is CAWSGTGGEQYF.

There are many counts of this clonotype. V and J are TRBV4-1 and TRBJ2-1; D possibly corresponds to TRBD2 (6 bases). CDR1 is MGHRA, CDR2 YSYEKL, per germline. The CDR3 covers 16 residues. Trimming took 2 bases from V and 2 from J, leaving 13 bases between them. Written as DNA, the CDR3 is TGCGCCAGCAGCCAACTGTTGGCTAGCGCCTACAATGAGCAGTTCTTC. Encoded protein: CASSQLLASAYNEQFF.

CDR3 DNA: TGCGCCAGCAGCCAAGATAAGTTGGGTTACGGAGGCACAGATACGCAGTATTTT. It specifies CASSQDKLGYGGTDTQYF. V gene TRBV4-1 combines with J gene TRBJ2-3; D ambiguous. The CDR3 has 18 amino acids. Germline CDR1 MGHRA, CDR2 YSYEKL. The V gene lost 0 bases and the J gene lost 1 base, with 17 bases spanning the gap.

This clonotype has at least ten counts. The V call is TRBV5-1, the J call TRBJ1-4, with unresolved D. V shed 2 bases and J shed 5 bases, with 16 bases lying between them. Germline V CDR1 and CDR2: SGHRS, YFSETQ. The CDR3 sequence is 16 residues long. Here the CDR3 DNA reads TGCGCCAGCAGCTTCATACCCGGACGGCCAAATGAAAAACTGTTTTTT. Amino acid sequence: CASSFIPGRPNEKLFF.

In the case of this clonotype: A much bigger clone sits one base away, suggesting this may be a read error. This chain links TRBV20-1 with TRBJ1-1; 7 bases align to TRBD1. The CDR3 is 13 amino acids. Germline V gene lookup returns CDR1 DFQATT and CDR2 SNEGSKA (reference sequence). CDR3 nucleotides: TGCAGTGCTACCCGTGACAGGGACACTCAAGCTTTCTTT. Its protein is CSATRDRDTQAFF.

This clonotype was detected a few times. V gene TRBV6-5 combines with J gene TRBJ2-5; 8 nucleotides line up with TRBD1. The V segment lost 2 bases and the J segment 5 bases; nucleotides outside the gene matches: 10. The CDR3 runs 16 residues. Germline V CDR1 and CDR2: MNHEY, SVGAGI. The CDR3 nucleotides are TGTGCCAGCAGTTACCCCCCCAGGGGGCGATGGGAGACCCAGTACTTC. The encoded protein is CASSYPPRGRWETQYF.

In this sample, this clonotype turned up a few times. J is TRBJ2-4 and V is TRBV12-3 or TRBV12-4, with D unresolved. V gave up 1 base and J gave up 12 bases, with 10 bases separating them. There are 12 residues in the CDR3. CDR3 residues: CASSLVVSPQYF. The CDR3 nucleotides read TGTGCCAGCAGTTTAGTTGTCTCACCTCAGTACTTC.

This clonotype occurred many times. The chain uses TRBV3-1 and TRBJ2-7; tentative D call: TRBD1 (5 bases). Germline assignment: CDR1 LGHDT and CDR2 YNNKEL (reference sequence). The CDR3 length is 14 residues. V was pared by 4 bases and J by 5 bases, with 15 bases between. In DNA form, the CDR3 reads TGTGCCAGCAGCCCACACAGGTTTCTCGACGAGCAGTACTTC. The encoded protein is CASSPHRFLDEQYF.

At least ten counts were recorded for this clonotype. This rearrangement joins TRBV3-1 to TRBJ1-1; D is undetermined. CDR1 and CDR2 from the germline V gene are LGHDT and YNNKEL (reference sequence). The CDR3 consists of 14 residues. Trimming removed 3 bases from V and 2 bases from J, with 10 bases in between. The CDR3 region is CASSQSDGNTEAFF. The CDR3 DNA reads as TGTGCCAGCAGCCAGTCTGACGGTAACACTGAAGCTTTCTTT.